This passage covers 2 T cell receptor beta chains from one sample sequenced in a study of glioma-infiltrating T cells. Amplification of TCR alpha and beta CDR3 regions from RNA used iRepertoire nested multiplex PCR. Each CDR3 protein gets one entry after TCRdb re-called the multiplex PCR reads with MiXCR. The repertoire holds approximately 93,000 distinct CDR3 sequences, with around 42% as singletons. Sequencing was done on a sample of glioma tissue, nonneoplastic brain tissue, or PBMCs (not recorded which). Every receptor here comes from a human donor with low-grade glioma or glioblastoma, undergoing nonglioma brain surgery, or in good health (not recorded which).

The genes are TRBV7-2 and TRBJ2-5, with 7 bases aligning to TRBD1. This CDR3 contains 14 residues. The V gene end was trimmed by 6 bases and the J gene end by 7 bases; junction bases not matched to a gene: 11. The germline V gene encodes CDR1 SGHTA and CDR2 FQGNSA. The CDR3 spells CASSRGQAHGTQYF. CDR3 nucleotide sequence: TGTGCCAGCAGTCGAGGACAGGCGCATGGGACCCAGTACTTC.

This clonotype was counted at least ten times. This chain joins TRBV12-3 or TRBV12-4 and TRBJ2-5; either TRBD1 or TRBD2 may supply D (6 bases each). This CDR3 has 13 amino acids. The ends were cut back, 6 bases at V and 3 bases at J, with 11 bases in the middle. Written as DNA, the CDR3 is TGTGCCAGCAGCGTAAGGGGGGAAGAGACCCAGTACTTC. It encodes CASSVRGEETQYF.